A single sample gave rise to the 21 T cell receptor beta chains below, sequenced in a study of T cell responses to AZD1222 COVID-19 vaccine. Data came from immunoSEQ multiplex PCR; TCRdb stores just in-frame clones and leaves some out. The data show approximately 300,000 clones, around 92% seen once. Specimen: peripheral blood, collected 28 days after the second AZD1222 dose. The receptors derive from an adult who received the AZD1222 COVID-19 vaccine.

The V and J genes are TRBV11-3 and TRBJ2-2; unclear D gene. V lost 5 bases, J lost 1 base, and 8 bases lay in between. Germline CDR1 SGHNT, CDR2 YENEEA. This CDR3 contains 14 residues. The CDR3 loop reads CASSRTVNTGELFF. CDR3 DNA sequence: TGTGCCAGCAGCCGGACGGTGAACACCGGGGAGCTGTTTTTT. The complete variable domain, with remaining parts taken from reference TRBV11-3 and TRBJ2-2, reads EAGVVQSPRYKIIEKKQPVAFWCNPISGHNTLYWYLQNLGQGPELLIRYENEEAVDDSQLPKDRFSAERLKGVDSTLKIQPAELGDSAVYLCASSRTVNTGELFFGEGSRLTVL.

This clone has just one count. The CDR3 sequence is CASSRDSGWDGYTF. The CDR3 DNA sequence: TGTGCCAGTAGCCGGGACAGTGGTTGGGATGGCTACACCTTC. The chain carries TRBV19 and TRBJ1-2; 7 bases map to TRBD1. Germline V gene sequence: CDR1 LNHDA, CDR2 SQIVND (reference sequence). The trim removed 6 bases at V and 6 bases at J, leaving 10 bases unmatched. The CDR3 is made up of 14 amino acids.

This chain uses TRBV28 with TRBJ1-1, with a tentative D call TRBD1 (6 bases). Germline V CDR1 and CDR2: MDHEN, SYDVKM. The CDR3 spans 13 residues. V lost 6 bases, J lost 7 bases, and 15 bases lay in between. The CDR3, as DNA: TGTGCCAGCAGCCCTTTTTCACAGGGTGAAGCTTTCTTT. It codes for CASSPFSQGEAFF.

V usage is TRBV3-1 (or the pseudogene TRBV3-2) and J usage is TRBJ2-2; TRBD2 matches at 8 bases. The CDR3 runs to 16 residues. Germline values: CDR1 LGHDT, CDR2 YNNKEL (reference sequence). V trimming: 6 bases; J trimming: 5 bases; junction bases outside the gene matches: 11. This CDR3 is CASRDITGGQTGELFF. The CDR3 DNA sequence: TGTGCCAGCAGGGATATAACGGGGGGGCAAACCGGGGAGCTGTTTTTT.

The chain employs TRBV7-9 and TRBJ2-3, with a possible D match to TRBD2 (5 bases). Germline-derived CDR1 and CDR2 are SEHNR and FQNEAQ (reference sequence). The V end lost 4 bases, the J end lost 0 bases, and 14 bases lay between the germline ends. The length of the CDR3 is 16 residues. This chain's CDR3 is CASSSSAAPSTDTQYF. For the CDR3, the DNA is TGTGCCAGCAGCTCCTCAGCGGCCCCTAGCACAGATACGCAGTATTTT.

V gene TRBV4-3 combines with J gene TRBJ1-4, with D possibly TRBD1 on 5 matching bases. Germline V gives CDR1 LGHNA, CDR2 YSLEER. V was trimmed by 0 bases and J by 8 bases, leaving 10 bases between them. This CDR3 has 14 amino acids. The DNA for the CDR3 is TGCGCCAGCAGCCAAGATGGGCAGGGAGAAAAACTGTTTTTT. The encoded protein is CASSQDGQGEKLFF.

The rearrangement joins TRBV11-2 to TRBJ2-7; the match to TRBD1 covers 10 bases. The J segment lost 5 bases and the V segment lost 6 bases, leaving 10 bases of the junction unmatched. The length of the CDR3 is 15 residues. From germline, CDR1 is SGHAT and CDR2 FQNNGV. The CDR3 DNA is TGTGCCAGCAGATCCGGCGGGACAGGGGTCCACGAGCAGTACTTC. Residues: CASRSGGTGVHEQYF.

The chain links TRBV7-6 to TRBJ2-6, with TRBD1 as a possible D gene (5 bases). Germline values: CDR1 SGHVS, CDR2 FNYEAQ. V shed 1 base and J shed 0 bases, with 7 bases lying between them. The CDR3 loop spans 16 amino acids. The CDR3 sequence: CASSLGTPSGANVLTF. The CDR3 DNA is TGTGCCAGCAGCTTAGGGACACCCTCTGGGGCCAACGTCCTGACTTTC.

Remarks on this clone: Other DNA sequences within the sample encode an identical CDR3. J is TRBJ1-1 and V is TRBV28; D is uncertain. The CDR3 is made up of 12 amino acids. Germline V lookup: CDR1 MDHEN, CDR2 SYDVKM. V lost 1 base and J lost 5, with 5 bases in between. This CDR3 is CASSLSVTEAFF. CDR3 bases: TGTGCCAGCAGTTTATCGGTAACTGAAGCTTTCTTT. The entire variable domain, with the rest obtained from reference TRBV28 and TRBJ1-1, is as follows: DVKVTQSSRYLVKRTGEKVFLECVQDMDHENMFWYRQDPGLGLRLIYFSYDVKMKEKGDIPEGYSVSREKKERFSLILESASTNQTSMYLCASSLSVTEAFFGQGTRLTVV.

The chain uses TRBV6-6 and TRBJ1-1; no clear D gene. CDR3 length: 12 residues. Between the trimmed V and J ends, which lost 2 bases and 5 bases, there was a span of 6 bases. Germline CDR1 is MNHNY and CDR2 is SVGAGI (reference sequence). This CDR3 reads CASSYRETEAFF. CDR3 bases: TGTGCCAGCAGTTACAGGGAAACTGAAGCTTTCTTT.

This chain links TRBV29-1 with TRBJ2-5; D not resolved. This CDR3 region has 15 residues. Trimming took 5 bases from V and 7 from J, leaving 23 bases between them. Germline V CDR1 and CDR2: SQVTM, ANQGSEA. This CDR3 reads CSVQREQSVSGTQYF. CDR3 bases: TGCAGCGTTCAAAGGGAACAGTCCGTTAGTGGGACCCAGTACTTC.

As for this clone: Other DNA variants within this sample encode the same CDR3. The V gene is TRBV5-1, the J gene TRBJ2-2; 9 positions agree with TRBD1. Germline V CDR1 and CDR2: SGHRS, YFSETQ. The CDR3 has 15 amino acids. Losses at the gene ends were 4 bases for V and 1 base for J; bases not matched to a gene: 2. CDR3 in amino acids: CASSPDRGNTGELFF. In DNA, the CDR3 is TGCGCCAGCAGCCCGGACAGGGGGAACACCGGGGAGCTGTTTTTT.

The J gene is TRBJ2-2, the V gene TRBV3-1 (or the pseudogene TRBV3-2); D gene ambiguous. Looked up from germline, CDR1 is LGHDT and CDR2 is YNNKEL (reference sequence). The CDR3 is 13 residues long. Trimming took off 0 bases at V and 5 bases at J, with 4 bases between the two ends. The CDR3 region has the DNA TGTGCCAGCAGCCAAGATTGGACCGGGGAGCTGTTTTTT. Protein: CASSQDWTGELFF.

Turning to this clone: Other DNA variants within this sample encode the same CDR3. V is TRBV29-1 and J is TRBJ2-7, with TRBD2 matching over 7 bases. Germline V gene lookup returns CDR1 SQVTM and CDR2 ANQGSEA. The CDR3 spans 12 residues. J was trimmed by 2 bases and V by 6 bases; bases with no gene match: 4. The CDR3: CSVASGAYEQYF. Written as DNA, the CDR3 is TGCAGCGTCGCAAGCGGGGCCTACGAGCAGTACTTC.

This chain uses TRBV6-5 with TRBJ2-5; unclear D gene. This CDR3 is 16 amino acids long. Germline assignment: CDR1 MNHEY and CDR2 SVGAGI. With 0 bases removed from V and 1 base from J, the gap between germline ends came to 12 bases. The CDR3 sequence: CASSYSTSRSQETQYF. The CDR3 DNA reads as TGTGCCAGCAGTTACTCGACAAGTAGAAGCCAAGAGACCCAGTACTTC.

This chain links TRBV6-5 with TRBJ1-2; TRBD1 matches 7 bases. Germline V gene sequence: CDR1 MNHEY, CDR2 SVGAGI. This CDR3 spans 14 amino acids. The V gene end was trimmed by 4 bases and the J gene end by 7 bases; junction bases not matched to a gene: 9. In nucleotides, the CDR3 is TGTGCCAGCAGTTTCAGACAGGGTCAGGGTGGCTACACCTTC. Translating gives CASSFRQGQGGYTF.

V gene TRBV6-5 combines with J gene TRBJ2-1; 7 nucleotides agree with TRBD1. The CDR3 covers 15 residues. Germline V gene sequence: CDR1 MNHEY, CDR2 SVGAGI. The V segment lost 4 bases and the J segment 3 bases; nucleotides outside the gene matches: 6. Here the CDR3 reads CASSLTGLHYNEQFF. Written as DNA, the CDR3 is TGTGCCAGCAGTTTGACAGGGTTACACTACAATGAGCAGTTCTTC.

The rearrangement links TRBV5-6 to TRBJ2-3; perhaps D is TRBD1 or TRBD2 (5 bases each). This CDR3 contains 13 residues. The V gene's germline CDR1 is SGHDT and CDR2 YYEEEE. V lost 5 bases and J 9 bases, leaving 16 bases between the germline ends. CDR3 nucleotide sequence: TGTGCCAGCAGGTCCCCCACGGGGCGCACGCAGTATTTT. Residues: CASRSPTGRTQYF.

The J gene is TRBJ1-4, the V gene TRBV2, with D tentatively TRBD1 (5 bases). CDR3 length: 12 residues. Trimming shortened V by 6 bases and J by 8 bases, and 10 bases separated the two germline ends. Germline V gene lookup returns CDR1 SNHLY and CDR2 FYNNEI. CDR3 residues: CASRAGVEKLFF. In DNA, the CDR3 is TGTGCCAGCAGAGCGGGGGTGGAAAAACTGTTTTTT.

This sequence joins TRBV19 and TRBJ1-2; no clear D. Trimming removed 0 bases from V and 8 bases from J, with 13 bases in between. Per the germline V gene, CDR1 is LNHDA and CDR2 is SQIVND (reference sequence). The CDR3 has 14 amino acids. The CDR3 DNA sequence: TGTGCCAGTAGTATAGATTCGGGTACGGCGGGCTACACCTTC. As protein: CASSIDSGTAGYTF.

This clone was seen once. CDR3 sequence (DNA): TGTGCCAGCAGACAGGGAGGTGGAACTAATGAAAAACTGTTTTTT. It is translated as CASRQGGGTNEKLFF. This chain links TRBV19 with TRBJ1-4; 7 bases are a match to TRBD1. This CDR3 has 15 amino acids. Germline CDR1 and CDR2: LNHDA and SQIVND (reference sequence). J gave up 1 base and V 9 bases, and 8 bases lay outside the gene matches.